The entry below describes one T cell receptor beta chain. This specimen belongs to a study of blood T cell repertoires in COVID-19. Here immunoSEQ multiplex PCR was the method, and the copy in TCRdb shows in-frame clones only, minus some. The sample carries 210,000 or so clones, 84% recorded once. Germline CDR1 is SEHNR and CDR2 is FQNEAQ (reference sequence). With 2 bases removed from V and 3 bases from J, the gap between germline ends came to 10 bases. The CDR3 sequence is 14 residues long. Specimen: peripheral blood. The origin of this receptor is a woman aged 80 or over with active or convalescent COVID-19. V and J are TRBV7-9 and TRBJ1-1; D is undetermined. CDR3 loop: CASSLRSGDTEAFF. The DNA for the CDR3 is TGTGCCAGCAGCTTAAGGTCCGGGGACACTGAAGCTTTCTTT.